The clone carrying this T cell receptor (beta chain) appeared once. The record originates from a study of blood T cell repertoires in COVID-19. Looking at the study overall: The United States, Italy and Spain provided the acute and convalescent COVID-19 samples. PBMCs, B-cell-depleted T cells, or T cells were the source of the cDNA or gDNA that made up the material.

Only in-frame clones appear in the TCRdb table, and some are missing; sequencing was by immunoSEQ multiplex PCR. The table records approximately 100,000 clones, about 88% of them present only once. Trimming cost V 2 bases and J 0 bases, with 8 bases left between them. The CDR3 loop spans 15 amino acids. Germline-derived CDR1 and CDR2 are KGHSH and LQKENI. What was sequenced was peripheral blood. The V gene is TRBV18, the J gene TRBJ1-3; no clear D. The TCR originated in a human donor in a cohort sampled during active COVID-19. The CDR3 nucleotides are TGTGCCAGCTCACCAGGGAGCGGCTCTGGAAACACCATATATTTT. Amino acids: CASSPGSGSGNTIYF.